This T cell receptor beta chain was captured by sequencing in a study of blood T cell repertoires in COVID-19. Across the study: COVID-19 samples, acute and convalescent, were from the United States, Italy and Spain. The analysed material was cDNA or gDNA that came from T cells, B-cell-depleted T cells, or PBMCs.

This clone was counted between two and nine times. The method was immunoSEQ multiplex PCR; TCRdb's version includes in-frame clones alone and lacks a portion of them. The sample lists around 150,000 clones; under 90% were seen once. Enrolled through a virtual design, the participants were between roughly 18 and 95 years of age and came from under 25 US areas. The sequence was obtained from an older woman who had recovered from COVID-19. The sequenced sample consisted of PBMCs or T cells enriched from blood (not recorded which).

CDR3 sequence: CASSIQGSELFF. CDR3 DNA: TGTGCCAGCAGCATACAGGGATCAGAACTGTTTTTT. The V gene is TRBV5-6, the J gene TRBJ1-4, with D possibly TRBD1 on 6 matching bases. The CDR3 has 12 residues. The germline V and J ends were trimmed by 4 bases and 12 bases, with 13 bases remaining between them. Germline values: CDR1 SGHDT, CDR2 YYEEEE.